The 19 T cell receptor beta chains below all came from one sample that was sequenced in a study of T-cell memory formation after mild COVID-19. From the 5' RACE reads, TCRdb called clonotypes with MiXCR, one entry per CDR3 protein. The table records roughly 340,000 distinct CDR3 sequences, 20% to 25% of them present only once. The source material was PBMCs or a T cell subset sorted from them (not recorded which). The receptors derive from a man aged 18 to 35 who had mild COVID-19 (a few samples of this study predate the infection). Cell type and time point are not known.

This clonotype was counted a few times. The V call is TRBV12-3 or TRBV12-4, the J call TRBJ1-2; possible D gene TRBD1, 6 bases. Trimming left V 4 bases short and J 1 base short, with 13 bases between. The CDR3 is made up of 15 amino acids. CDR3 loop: CASSYAGALNYGYTF. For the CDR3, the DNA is TGTGCCAGCAGTTATGCGGGGGCCCTTAACTATGGCTACACCTTC.

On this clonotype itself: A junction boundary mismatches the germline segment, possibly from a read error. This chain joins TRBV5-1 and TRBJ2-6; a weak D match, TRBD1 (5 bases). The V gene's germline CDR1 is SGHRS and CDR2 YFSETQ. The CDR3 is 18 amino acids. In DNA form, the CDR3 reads TGCGCCAGCAGCTTGGTGGGGCCCGATTTCTCTTGGGCCAACGTCCTGACTTTC. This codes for CASSLVGPDFSWANVLTF.

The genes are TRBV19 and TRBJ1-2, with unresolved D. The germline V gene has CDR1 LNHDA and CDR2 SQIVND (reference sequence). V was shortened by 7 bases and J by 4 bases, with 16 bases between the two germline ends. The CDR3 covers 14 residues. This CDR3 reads CASTTSRRGYGYTF. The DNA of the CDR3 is TGTGCCAGTACAACATCAAGACGGGGCTATGGCTACACCTTC.

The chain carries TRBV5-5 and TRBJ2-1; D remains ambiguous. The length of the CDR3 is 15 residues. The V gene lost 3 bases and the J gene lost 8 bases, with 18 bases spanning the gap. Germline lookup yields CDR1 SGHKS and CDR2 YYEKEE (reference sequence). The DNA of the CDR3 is TGTGCCAGCAGCTCTGGACCCAGGTCCGGCTATGAGCAGTTCTTC. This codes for CASSSGPRSGYEQFF.

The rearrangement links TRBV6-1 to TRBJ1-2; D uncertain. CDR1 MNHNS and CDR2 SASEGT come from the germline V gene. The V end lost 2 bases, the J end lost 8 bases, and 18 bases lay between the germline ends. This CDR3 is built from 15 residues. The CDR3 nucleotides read TGTGCCAGCAGTGAAAATTACAGCCGCGGCGTCGGCTACACCTTC. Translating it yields CASSENYSRGVGYTF.

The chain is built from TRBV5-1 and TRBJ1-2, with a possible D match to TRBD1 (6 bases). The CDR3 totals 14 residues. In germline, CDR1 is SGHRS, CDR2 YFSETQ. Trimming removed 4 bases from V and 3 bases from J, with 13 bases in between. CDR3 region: CASSPEGVDYGYTF. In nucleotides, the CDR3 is TGCGCCAGCAGCCCGGAGGGGGTTGACTATGGCTACACCTTC. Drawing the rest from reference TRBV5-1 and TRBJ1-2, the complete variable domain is KAGVTQTPRYLIKTRGQQVTLSCSPISGHRSVSWYQQTPGQGLQFLFEYFSETQRNKGNFPGRFSGRQFSNSRSEMNVSTLELGDSALYLCASSPEGVDYGYTFGSGTRLTVV.

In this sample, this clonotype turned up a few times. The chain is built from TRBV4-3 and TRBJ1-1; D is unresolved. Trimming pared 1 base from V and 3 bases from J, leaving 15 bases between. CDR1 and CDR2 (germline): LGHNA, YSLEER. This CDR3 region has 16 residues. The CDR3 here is CASSQALQRLDTEAFF. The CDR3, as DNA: TGCGCCAGCAGCCAAGCGCTCCAGCGTTTAGACACTGAAGCTTTCTTT.

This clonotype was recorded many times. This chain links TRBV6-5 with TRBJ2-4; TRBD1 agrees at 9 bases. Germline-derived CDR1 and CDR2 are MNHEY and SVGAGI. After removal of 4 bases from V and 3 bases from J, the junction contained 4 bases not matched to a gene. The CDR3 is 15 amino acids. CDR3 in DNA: TGTGCCAGCAGTTCCCCGGGACAGGGCAAAAACATTCAGTACTTC. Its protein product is CASSSPGQGKNIQYF.

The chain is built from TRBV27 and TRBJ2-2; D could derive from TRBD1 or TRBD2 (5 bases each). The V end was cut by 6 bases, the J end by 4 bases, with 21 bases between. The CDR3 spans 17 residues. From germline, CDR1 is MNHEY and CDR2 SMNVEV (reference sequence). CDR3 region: CASSPTLWGRPTGELFF. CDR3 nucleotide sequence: TGTGCCAGCAGCCCTACTTTATGGGGGAGACCCACCGGGGAGCTGTTTTTT.

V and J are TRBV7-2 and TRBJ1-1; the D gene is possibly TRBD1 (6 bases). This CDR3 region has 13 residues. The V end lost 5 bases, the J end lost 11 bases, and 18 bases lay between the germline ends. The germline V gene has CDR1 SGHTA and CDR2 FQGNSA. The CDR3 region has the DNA TGTGCCAGCAGCCGAGGGGGACTCTTCGCCGCTTTCTTT. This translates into CASSRGGLFAAFF.

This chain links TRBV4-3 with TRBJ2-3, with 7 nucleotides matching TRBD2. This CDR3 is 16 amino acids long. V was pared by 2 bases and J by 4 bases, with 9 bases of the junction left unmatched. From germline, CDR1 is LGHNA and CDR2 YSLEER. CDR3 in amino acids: CASSQTTPSGADTQYF. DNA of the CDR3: TGCGCCAGCAGCCAAACCACCCCGAGCGGGGCAGATACGCAGTATTTT.

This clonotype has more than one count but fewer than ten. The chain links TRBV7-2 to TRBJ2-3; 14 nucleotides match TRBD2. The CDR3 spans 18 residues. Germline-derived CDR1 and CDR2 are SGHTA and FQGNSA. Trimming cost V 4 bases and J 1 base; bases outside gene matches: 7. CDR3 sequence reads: CASSYRLAGGVRTDTQYF. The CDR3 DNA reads TGTGCCAGCAGCTACCGACTAGCGGGGGGGGTCCGCACAGATACGCAGTATTTT.

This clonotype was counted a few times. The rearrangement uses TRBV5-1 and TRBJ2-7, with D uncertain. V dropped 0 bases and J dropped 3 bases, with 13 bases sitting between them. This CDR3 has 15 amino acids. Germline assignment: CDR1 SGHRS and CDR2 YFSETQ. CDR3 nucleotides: TGCGCCAGCAGCTTGGAAGAAATTCCCCTCTACGAGCAGTACTTC. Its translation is CASSLEEIPLYEQYF.

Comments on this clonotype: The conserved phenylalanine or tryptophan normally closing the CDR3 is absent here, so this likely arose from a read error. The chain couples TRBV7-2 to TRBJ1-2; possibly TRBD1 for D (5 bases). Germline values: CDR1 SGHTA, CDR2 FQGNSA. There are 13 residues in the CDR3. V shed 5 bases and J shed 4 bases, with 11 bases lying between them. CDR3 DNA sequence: TGTGCCAGCAGCATGCGACAGCCCTATGGCTACACCTTA. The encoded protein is CASSMRQPYGYTL.

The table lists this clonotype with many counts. CDR3 DNA: TGTGCCAGCAGCGTAACAGCAGGGGTGTCTGGAGAGACCCAGTACTTC. It is translated as CASSVTAGVSGETQYF. J is TRBJ2-5 and V is TRBV9; weak D call: TRBD1 (6 bases). V shed 1 base and J shed 4 bases, with 17 bases lying between them. Germline V gene sequence: CDR1 SGDLS, CDR2 YYNGEE. This CDR3 spans 16 amino acids.

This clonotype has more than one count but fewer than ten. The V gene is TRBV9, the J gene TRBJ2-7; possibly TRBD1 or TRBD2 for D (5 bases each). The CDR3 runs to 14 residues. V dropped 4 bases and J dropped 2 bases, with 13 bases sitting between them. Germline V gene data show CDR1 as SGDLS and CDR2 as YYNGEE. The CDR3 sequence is CASSPRQTTYEQYF. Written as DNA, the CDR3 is TGTGCCAGCAGCCCCCGACAGACTACCTACGAGCAGTACTTC. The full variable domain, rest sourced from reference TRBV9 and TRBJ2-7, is DSGVTQTPKHLITATGQRVTLRCSPRSGDLSVYWYQQSLDQGLQFLIQYYNGEERAKGNILERFSAQQFPDLHSELNLSSLELGDSALYFCASSPRQTTYEQYFGPGTRLTVT.

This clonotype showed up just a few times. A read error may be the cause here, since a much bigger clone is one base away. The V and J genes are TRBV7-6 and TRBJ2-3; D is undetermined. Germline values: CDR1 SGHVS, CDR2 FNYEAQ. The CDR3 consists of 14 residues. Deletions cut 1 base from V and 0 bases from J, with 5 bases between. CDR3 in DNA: TGTGCCAGCAGCTTAGAGGTCAGCACAGATACGCAGTATTTT. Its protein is CASSLEVSTDTQYF.

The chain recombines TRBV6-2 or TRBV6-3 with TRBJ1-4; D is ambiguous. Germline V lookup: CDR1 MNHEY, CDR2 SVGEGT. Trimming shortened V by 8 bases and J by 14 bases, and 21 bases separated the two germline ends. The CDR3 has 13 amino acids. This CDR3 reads CASGPLAARTLFF. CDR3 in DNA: TGTGCCAGCGGACCACTCGCGGCCAGGACTCTGTTTTTT.

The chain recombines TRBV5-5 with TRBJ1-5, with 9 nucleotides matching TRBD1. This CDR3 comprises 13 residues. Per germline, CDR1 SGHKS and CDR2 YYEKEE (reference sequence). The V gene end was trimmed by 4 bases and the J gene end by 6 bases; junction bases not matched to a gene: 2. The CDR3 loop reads CASSRTGAQPQHF. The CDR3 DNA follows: TGTGCCAGCAGCAGGACAGGGGCTCAGCCCCAGCATTTT.